This entry concerns a single TCR beta chain. V was pared by 1 base and J by 7 bases, with 4 bases of the junction left unmatched. Germline V gene sequence: CDR1 SGHRS, CDR2 YFSETQ. The CDR3 spans 14 residues. These data are taken from a study of blood T cell repertoires in COVID-19. Study in general: Sites across the United States, Italy and Spain contributed samples from acute and convalescent COVID-19.

Repertoires were generated with immunoSEQ multiplex PCR, while TCRdb's copy carries only in-frame clones and drops some. The sample carries 150,000 to 200,000 clones, about 85% recorded once. Input material: peripheral blood. This TCR came from a man at least 80 years old with COVID-19, enrolled during active disease. The chain recombines TRBV5-1 with TRBJ1-4; 7 positions agree with TRBD1. The CDR3 region is CASSLRAGGEKLFF. CDR3 coding DNA: TGCGCCAGCAGCTTGAGGGCAGGGGGTGAAAAACTGTTTTTT.